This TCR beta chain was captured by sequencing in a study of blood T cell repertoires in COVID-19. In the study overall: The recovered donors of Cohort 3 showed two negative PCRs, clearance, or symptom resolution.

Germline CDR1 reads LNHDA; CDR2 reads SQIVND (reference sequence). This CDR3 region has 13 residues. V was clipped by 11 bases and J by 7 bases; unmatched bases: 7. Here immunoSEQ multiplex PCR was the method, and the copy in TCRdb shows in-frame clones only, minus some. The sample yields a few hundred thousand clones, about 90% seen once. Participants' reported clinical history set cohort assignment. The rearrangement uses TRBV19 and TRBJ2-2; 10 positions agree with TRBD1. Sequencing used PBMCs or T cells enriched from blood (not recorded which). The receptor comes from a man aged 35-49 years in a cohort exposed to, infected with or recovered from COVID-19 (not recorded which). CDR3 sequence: CASLDRGSGELFF. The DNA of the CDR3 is TGTGCCTCCCTGGACAGGGGGAGCGGGGAGCTGTTTTTT.